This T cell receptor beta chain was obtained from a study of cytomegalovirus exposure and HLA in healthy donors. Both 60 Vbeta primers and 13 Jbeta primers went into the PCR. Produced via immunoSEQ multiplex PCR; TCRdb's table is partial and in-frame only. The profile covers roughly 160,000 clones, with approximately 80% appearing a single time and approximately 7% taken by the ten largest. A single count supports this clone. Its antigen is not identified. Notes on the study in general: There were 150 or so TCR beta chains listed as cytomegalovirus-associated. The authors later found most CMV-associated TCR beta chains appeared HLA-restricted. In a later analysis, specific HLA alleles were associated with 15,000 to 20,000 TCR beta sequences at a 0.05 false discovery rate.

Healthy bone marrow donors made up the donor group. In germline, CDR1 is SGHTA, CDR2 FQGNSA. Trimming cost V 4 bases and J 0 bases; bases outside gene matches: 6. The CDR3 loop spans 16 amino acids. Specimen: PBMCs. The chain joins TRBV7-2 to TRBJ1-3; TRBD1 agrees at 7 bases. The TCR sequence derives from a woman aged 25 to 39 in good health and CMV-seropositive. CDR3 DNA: TGTGCCAGCAGCTACACAGGGGTTTCCTCTGGAAACACCATATATTTT. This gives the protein CASSYTGVSSGNTIYF.